This TCR beta chain was sequenced for a study of blood T cell repertoires in COVID-19. About the research overall: From the United States, Italy and Spain came samples of acute and convalescent COVID-19. Sources were T cells, B-cell-depleted T cells, or PBMCs; the material itself was cDNA or gDNA.

In the original workflow: Nucleated cell number was recorded as an estimate derived from reference gene primer amplification. Using immunoSEQ multiplex PCR, the repertoire was profiled, and TCRdb retains in-frame clones only, with some absent. That table furnishes V, J and clone size, whereas the DNA furnished D and trimming. The sample yields roughly 57,000 clones, around 90% seen once. The CDR3 consists of 17 residues. V was cut by 5 bases and J by 6 bases, with 20 bases left in between. Looked up from germline, CDR1 is SNHLY and CDR2 is FYNNEI. Sequencing used peripheral blood. The chain employs TRBV2 and TRBJ1-6, with D perhaps matching TRBD1 (6 bases). This sequence originates from a man older than 75 with acute or convalescent COVID-19. Here the CDR3 DNA reads TGTGCCAGCAGTCAAGGATCGAGGGGGTTTGGTAATTCACCCCTCCACTTT. Residues: CASSQGSRGFGNSPLHF.